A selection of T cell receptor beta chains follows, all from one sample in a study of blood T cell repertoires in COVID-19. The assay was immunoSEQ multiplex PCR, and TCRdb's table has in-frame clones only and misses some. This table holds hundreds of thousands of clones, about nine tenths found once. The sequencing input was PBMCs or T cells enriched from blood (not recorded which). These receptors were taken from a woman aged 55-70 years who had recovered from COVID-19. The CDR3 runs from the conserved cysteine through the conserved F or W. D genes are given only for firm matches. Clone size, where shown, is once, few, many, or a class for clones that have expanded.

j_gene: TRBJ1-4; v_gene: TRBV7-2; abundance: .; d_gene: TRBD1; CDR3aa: CASSSQGAGWEKLFF; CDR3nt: TGTGCCAGCAGCTCGCAGGGGGCGGGCTGGGAAAAACTGTTTTTT
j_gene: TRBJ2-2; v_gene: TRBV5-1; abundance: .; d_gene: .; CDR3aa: CASSLQGTGELFF; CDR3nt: TGCGCCAGCAGCTTACAGGGCACCGGGGAGCTGTTTTTT
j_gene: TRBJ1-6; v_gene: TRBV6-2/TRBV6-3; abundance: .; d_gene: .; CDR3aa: CASSPGTLNSPLHF; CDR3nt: TGTGCCAGCAGCCCCGGGACACTAAATTCACCCCTCCACTTT
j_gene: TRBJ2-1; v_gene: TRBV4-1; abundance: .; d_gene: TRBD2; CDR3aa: CASRPGTSGANEQFF; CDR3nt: TGCGCCAGCAGACCCGGGACTAGCGGGGCCAATGAGCAGTTCTTC
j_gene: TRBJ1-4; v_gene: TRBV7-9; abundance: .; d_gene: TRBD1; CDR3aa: CASSLPGQGEKLFF; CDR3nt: TGTGCCAGCAGCTTACCCGGACAGGGGGAAAAACTGTTTTTT
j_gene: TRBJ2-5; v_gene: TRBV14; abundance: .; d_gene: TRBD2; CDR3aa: CASSQGGAGGTQYF; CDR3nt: TGTGCCAGCAGCCAAGGAGGTGCGGGAGGGACCCAGTACTTC
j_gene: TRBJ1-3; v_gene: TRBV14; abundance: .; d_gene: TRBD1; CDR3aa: CASSQQGARGNTIYF; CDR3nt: TGTGCCAGCAGCCAACAGGGGGCTCGGGGAAACACCATATATTTT
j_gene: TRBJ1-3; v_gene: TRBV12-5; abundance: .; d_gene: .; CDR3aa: CASGLRLSDGNTIYF; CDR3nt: TGTGCTAGTGGTTTGCGTCTATCTGATGGAAACACCATATATTTT
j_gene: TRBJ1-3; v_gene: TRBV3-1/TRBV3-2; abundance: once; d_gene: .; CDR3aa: CASSSPTGSSGNTIYF; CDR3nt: TGTGCCAGCAGCTCGCCGACGGGGAGCTCTGGAAACACCATATATTTT
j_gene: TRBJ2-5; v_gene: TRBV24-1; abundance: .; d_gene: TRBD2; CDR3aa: CATSATSSWNEETQYF; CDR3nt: TGTGCCACCAGTGCGACTAGCTCATGGAACGAAGAGACCCAGTACTTC
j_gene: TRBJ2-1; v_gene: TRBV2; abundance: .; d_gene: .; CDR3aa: CASSEAGTSIYEQFF; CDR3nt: TGTGCCAGCAGTGAAGCGGGCACTAGCATATATGAGCAGTTCTTC
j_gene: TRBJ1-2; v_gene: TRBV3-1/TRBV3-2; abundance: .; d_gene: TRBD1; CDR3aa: CASSQVDRVNYGYTF; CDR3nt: TGTGCCAGCAGCCAAGTTGACAGGGTTAACTATGGCTACACCTTC
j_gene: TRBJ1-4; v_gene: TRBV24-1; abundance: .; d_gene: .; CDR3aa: CATSNNEKLFF; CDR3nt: TGTGCCACCAGCAATAATGAAAAACTGTTTTTT
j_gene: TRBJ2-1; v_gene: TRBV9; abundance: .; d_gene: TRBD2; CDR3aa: CASSPSGVSYNEQFF; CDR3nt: TGTGCCAGCAGCCCGAGCGGGGTGAGCTACAATGAGCAGTTCTTC
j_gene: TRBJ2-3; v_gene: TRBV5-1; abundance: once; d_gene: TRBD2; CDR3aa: CASSLGLAGALGDTQYF; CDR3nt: TGCGCCAGCAGCCTCGGACTAGCGGGGGCCCTGGGAGATACGCAGTATTTT
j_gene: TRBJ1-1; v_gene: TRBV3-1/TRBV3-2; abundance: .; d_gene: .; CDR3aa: CASSREGITHTEAFF; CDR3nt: TGTGCCAGCAGCCGGGAGGGGATAACGCACACTGAAGCTTTCTTT
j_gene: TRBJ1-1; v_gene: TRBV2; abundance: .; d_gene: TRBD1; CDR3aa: CASINDRGTEAFF; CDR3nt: TGTGCCAGCATTAACGACAGGGGCACTGAAGCTTTCTTT
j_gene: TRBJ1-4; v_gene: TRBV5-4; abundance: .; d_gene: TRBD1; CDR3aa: CASSFAGDRGEKLFF; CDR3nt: TGTGCCAGCAGCTTTGCAGGGGACAGGGGTGAAAAACTGTTTTTT
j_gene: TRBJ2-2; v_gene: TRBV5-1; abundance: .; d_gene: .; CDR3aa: CASSPGWNTGELFF; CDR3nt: TGCGCCAGCAGCCCCGGGTGGAACACCGGGGAGCTGTTTTTT
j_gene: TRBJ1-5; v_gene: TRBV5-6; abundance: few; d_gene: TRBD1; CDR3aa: CASSQQGARQPQHF; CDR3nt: TGTGCCAGCAGCCAACAGGGGGCGAGGCAGCCCCAGCATTTT
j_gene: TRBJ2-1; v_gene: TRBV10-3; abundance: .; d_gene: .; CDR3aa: CAIKGGAGYEQFF; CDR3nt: TGTGCCATCAAGGGAGGAGCAGGGTATGAGCAGTTCTTC
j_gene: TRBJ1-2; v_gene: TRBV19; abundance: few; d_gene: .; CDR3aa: CASSMQGIQNSYGYTF; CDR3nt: TGTGCCAGTAGTATGCAGGGTATACAGAACTCCTATGGCTACACCTTC
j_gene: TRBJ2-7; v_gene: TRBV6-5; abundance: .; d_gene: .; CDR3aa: CASSYSNNEQYF; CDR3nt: TGTGCCAGCAGTTACTCGAACAACGAGCAGTACTTC
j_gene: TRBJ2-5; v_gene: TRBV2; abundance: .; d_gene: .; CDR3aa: CASNLRLKETQYF; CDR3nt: TGTGCCAGCAACCTGAGGCTAAAAGAGACCCAGTACTTC
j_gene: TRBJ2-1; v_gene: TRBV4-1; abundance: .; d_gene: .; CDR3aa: CASRRSPAEGYNEQFF; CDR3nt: TGCGCCAGCAGGCGCAGTCCAGCGGAGGGCTACAATGAGCAGTTCTTC
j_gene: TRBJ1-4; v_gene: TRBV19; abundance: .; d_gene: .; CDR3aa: CATGYEKLFF; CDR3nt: TGTGCCACCGGTTATGAAAAACTGTTTTTT
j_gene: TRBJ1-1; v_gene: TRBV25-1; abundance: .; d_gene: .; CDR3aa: CASRRVNTEAFF; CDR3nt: TGTGCCAGCCGGAGAGTAAACACTGAAGCTTTCTTT
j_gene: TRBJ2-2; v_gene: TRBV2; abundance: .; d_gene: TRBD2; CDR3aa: CASNQRGVNTGELFF; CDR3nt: TGTGCCAGCAATCAGCGGGGGGTGAACACCGGGGAGCTGTTTTTT
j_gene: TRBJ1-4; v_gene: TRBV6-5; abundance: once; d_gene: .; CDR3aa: CASSYSRRGNEKLFF; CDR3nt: TGTGCCAGCAGTTACTCGAGGAGGGGTAATGAAAAACTGTTTTTT
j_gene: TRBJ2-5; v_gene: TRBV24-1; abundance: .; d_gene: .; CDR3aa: CATSDSKAVQETQYF; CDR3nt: TGTGCCACCAGTGATTCGAAGGCGGTCCAAGAGACCCAGTACTTC
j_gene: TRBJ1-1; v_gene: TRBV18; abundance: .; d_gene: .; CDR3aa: CASSPMAGLLNTEAFF; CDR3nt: TGTGCCAGCTCACCGATGGCAGGGCTATTGAACACTGAAGCTTTCTTT
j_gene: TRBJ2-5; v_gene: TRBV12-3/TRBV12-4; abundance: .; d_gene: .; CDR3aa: CASSSGVQETQYF; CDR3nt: TGTGCCAGCAGCTCCGGGGTCCAAGAGACCCAGTACTTC
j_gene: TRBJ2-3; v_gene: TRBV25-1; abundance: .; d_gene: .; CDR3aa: CASSKQGTSTDTQYF; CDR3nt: TGTGCCAGCAGTAAACAGGGGACTAGCACAGATACGCAGTATTTT
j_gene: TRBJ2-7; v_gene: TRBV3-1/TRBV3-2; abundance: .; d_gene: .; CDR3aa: CASSRDYYEQYF; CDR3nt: TGTGCCAGCAGCCGCGATTACTACGAGCAGTACTTC
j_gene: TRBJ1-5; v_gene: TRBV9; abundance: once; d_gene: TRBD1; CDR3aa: CASSVGPGTAKNQPQHF; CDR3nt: TGTGCCAGCAGCGTAGGCCCGGGGACAGCAAAGAATCAGCCCCAGCATTTT
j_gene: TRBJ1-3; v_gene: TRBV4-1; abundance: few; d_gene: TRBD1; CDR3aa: CASSPLGQGALSGNTIYF; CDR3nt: TGCGCCAGCAGCCCTTTGGGACAGGGGGCCCTCTCTGGAAACACCATATATTTT
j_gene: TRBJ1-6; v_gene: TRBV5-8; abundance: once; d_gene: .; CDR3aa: CASSRRDGNSPLHF; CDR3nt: TGTGCCAGCAGCCGCAGGGATGGGAATTCACCCCTCCACTTT
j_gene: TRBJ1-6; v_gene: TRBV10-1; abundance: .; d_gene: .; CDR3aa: CASSASTDSPLHF; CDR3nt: TGCGCCAGCAGTGCGTCGACAGATTCACCCCTCCACTTT
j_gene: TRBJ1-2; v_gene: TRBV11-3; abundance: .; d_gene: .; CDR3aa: CASSQRDGYGYTF; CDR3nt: TGTGCCAGCAGCCAGCGGGACGGGTATGGCTACACCTTC
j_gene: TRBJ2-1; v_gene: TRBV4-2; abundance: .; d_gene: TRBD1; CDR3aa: CASSRGTGGDYNEQFF; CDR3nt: TGTGCCAGCAGCCGCGGGACAGGGGGGGACTACAATGAGCAGTTCTTC
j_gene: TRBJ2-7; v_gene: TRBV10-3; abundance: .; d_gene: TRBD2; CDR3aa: CAAGSGTSSEQYF; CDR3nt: TGTGCCGCGGGATCCGGGACTAGCAGCGAGCAGTACTTC
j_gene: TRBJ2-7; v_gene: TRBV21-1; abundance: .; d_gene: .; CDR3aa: CASRYESGACKEQYF; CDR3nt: TGTGCCAGCAGATATGAGTCAGGGGCCTGCAAAGAGCAGTACTTC
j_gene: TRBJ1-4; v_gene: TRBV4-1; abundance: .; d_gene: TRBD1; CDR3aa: CASSQRTGQGNEKLFF; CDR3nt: TGCGCCAGCAGCCAGCGTACGGGACAGGGGAATGAAAAACTGTTTTTT
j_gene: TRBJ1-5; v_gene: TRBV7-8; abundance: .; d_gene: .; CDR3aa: CASTTGVGNQPQHF; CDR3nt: TGTGCCAGCACAACAGGAGTCGGCAATCAGCCCCAGCATTTT